One sample yielded the 9 T cell receptor beta chains listed below, sequenced in a study of blood T cell repertoires in COVID-19. Libraries were prepared by immunoSEQ multiplex PCR; TCRdb keeps only in-frame clonotypes and omits some of them. The repertoire includes about 70,000 clones, 86% of them detected once, and roughly 3.9% sits in the top ten. The sequencing input was peripheral blood. These TCRs come from a man between 65 and 80 years old with active COVID-19.

V and J are TRBV3-1 (or the pseudogene TRBV3-2) and TRBJ2-1; 7 bases line up with TRBD2. This CDR3 contains 12 residues. CDR1 and CDR2 (germline): LGHDT, YNNKEL (reference sequence). The trim removed 4 bases at V and 12 bases at J, leaving 6 bases unmatched. Here the CDR3 reads CASSPRTSRQFF. The CDR3 region has the DNA TGTGCCAGCAGCCCCCGGACTAGTCGGCAGTTCTTC.

The chain has TRBV5-1 and TRBJ2-2; D remains ambiguous. V lost 2 bases, J lost 4 bases, and 9 bases lay in between. This CDR3 is 14 amino acids long. The germline gives CDR1 SGHRS, CDR2 YFSETQ. The CDR3 is CASSFVAPTGELFF. CDR3 DNA sequence: TGCGCCAGCAGCTTTGTGGCCCCCACCGGGGAGCTGTTTTTT.

In its sample, this clone was seen once. V and J are TRBV5-1 and TRBJ2-7; D possibly corresponds to TRBD2 (7 bases). Germline CDR1 SGHRS, CDR2 YFSETQ. The CDR3 totals 13 residues. V was clipped by 4 bases and J by 5 bases, with 13 bases between them. In nucleotides, the CDR3 is TGCGCCAGCAGCCCCCGGGGGGCTGACGAGCAGTACTTC. The encoded protein is CASSPRGADEQYF.

V is TRBV6-5 and J is TRBJ2-1; tentative D call: TRBD2 (7 bases). The CDR3 length is 13 residues. Germline V gene data show CDR1 as MNHEY and CDR2 as SVGAGI. The V end lost 11 bases, the J end lost 7 bases, and 18 bases lay between the germline ends. This CDR3 is CASGWGGGNEQFF. CDR3 bases: TGTGCCTCGGGGTGGGGAGGGGGTAATGAGCAGTTCTTC.

The V call is TRBV5-1, the J call TRBJ1-1; possible D gene TRBD1, 5 bases. The CDR3 has 15 residues. Germline V gene data show CDR1 as SGHRS and CDR2 as YFSETQ. The ends were cut back, 2 bases at V and 3 bases at J, with 14 bases in the middle. CDR3 loop: CASSFRAWGDTEAFF. For the CDR3, the DNA is TGCGCCAGCAGCTTCCGAGCTTGGGGGGACACTGAAGCTTTCTTT.

This clone came up a few times. The chain is built from TRBV5-4 and TRBJ2-2; possible D gene TRBD1, 5 bases. V was cut by 0 bases and J by 8 bases, with 11 bases left in between. The CDR3 sequence is 14 residues long. The V gene's germline CDR1 is SGHNT and CDR2 YYREEE (reference sequence). Here the CDR3 reads CASSLVVPGGELFF. In DNA, the CDR3 is TGTGCCAGCAGCTTGGTGGTCCCAGGGGGGGAGCTGTTTTTT. Combining the CDR3 with reference TRBV5-4 and TRBJ2-2 gives the whole variable domain ETGVTQSPTHLIKTRGQQVTLRCSSQSGHNTVSWYQQALGQGPQFIFQYYREEENGRGNFPPRFSGLQFPNYSSELNVNALELDDSALYLCASSLVVPGGELFFGEGSRLTVL.

The gene calls are TRBV21-1 and TRBJ2-7; the D segment call TRBD2 is taken from the table without a DNA check. TRBV21-1 counts as a pseudogene. This CDR3 spans 14 amino acids. The CDR3 region is CASSKGYPGKEQYF. The CDR3 coding sequence is TGTGCCAGCAGCAAAGGGTACCCCGGGAAGGAGCAGTACTTC.

V gene TRBV6-5 combines with J gene TRBJ2-3; tentative D call: TRBD2 (7 bases). Germline V gene sequence: CDR1 MNHEY, CDR2 SVGAGI. CDR3 length: 14 amino acids. The ends were cut back, 6 bases at V and 6 bases at J, with 16 bases in the middle. DNA of the CDR3: TGTGCCAGCAGCCCCATGGGGAGGGGGGATACGCAGTATTTT. It is translated as CASSPMGRGDTQYF.

This chain links TRBV10-3 with TRBJ2-5; 15 bases are shared with TRBD2. V was clipped by 2 bases and J by 2 bases; unmatched bases: 3. The CDR3 is 17 amino acids. Germline CDR1 is ENHRY and CDR2 is SYGVKD. The CDR3 is CAISEGTSGRTQETQYF. The CDR3 DNA reads TGTGCCATCAGTGAGGGGACTAGCGGGAGGACTCAAGAGACCCAGTACTTC.